What follows describes a single TCR beta chain. Trimming removed 0 bases at V and 2 bases at J, with 12 bases between. Germline CDR1 MNHEY, CDR2 SVGEGT. This CDR3 region has 16 residues. This specimen belongs to a study of blood T cell repertoires in COVID-19. Study at large: COVID-19 samples collected from the United States, Italy and Spain covered acute and convalescent phases. T cells, B-cell-depleted T cells, or PBMCs provided the cDNA or gDNA that served as material.

As processed by the authors: Estimates of nucleated cell counts were drawn from the amplification of reference gene primers. TCRdb's table, derived via immunoSEQ multiplex PCR, lists solely in-frame clones and lacks some. V and J calls plus clone size are reproduced from that table; the DNA served to infer D and trimming. Found here are 150,000 to 200,000 clones, roughly nine tenths of them singletons; the top ten hold more than 20%. The V gene is TRBV6-2 or TRBV6-3, the J gene TRBJ2-3; TRBD2 is a possible D gene (6 bases). The sequencing sample was made of peripheral blood. The source is a man aged 65 to 79 with active or convalescent COVID-19. DNA of the CDR3: TGTGCCAGCAGTTACTCGATCGCGGGACCCACAGATACGCAGTATTTT. It translates to CASSYSIAGPTDTQYF.